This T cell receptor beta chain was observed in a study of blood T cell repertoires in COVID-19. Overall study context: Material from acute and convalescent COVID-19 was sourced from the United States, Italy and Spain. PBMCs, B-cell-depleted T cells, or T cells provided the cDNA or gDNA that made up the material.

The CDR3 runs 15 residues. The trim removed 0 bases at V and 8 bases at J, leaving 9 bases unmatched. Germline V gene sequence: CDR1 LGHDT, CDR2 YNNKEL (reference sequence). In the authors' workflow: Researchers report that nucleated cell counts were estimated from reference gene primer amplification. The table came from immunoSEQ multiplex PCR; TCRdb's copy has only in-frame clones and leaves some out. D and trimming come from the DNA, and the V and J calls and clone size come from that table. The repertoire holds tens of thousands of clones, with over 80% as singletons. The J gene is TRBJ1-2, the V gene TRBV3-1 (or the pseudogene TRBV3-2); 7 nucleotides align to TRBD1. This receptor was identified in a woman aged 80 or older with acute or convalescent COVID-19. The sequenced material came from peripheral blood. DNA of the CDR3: TGTGCCAGCAGCCAAGAGTCAGGGGGTTACCCCGGCTACACCTTC. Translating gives CASSQESGGYPGYTF.